What follows describes a single T cell receptor (beta chain). The sample comes from a study of blood T cell repertoires in COVID-19. Study at large: Acute and convalescent COVID-19 specimens originated in the United States, Italy and Spain.

In the study's own analysis: The assay estimated nucleated cells by amplifying reference gene primers. Here immunoSEQ multiplex PCR was the method, and the copy in TCRdb shows in-frame clones only, minus some. V, J and clone size were drawn from that table, and D and trimming were deduced from the DNA. Counted here are some 510,000 clones, more than 75% occurring once; the ten biggest clones make up 1.5% to 2%. In assigning cohorts, the study relied on participant-reported clinical history. CDR3 length: 16 residues. Germline-derived CDR1 and CDR2 are LGHDT and YNNKEL (reference sequence). Losses at the gene ends were 5 bases for V and 6 bases for J; bases not matched to a gene: 14.

The sample comprised PBMCs or T cells enriched from blood (not recorded which). The source of this sequence is a middle-aged woman who had recovered from COVID-19. The V and J genes are TRBV3-1 (or the pseudogene TRBV3-2) and TRBJ1-1, with 8 bases matching TRBD1. CDR3 DNA: TGTGCCAGCAGCTCCGAGGCCCTCCAGGGGGCGGCTGAAGCTTTCTTT. Translation: CASSSEALQGAAEAFF.